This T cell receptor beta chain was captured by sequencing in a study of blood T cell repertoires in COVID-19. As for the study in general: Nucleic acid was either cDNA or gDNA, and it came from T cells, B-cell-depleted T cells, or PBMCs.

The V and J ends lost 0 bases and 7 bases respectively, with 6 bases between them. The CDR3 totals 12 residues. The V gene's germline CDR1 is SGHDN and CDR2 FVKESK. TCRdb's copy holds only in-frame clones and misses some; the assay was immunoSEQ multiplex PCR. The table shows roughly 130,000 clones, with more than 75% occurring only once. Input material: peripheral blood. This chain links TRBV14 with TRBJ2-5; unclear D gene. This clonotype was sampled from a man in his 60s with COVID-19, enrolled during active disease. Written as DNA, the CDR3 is TGTGCCAGCAGCCAAGATCCGGGGACCCAGTACTTC. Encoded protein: CASSQDPGTQYF.